This T cell receptor beta chain was documented in a study of a mutant IDH1 vaccine in newly diagnosed glioma. Study in general: Treated patients, 62.5% male and around 38% female, averaged roughly 43 years of age. Former treatment meant radiotherapy, temozolomide, or both; the majority had gotten both.

Regarding the study as a whole: Seemingly, pseudoprogression had no relation to changes in the top peripheral T cell clonotypes.

Described time point: week 23, last vaccination. One vaccine dose held 300 ug of mutant IDH1 20-mer peptide and came with topical imiquimod. Germline V gives CDR1 MDHEN, CDR2 SYDVKM. The CDR3 covers 15 residues. V shed 1 base and J shed 9 bases, with 18 bases lying between them. The repertoire was sequenced with immunoSEQ multiplex PCR; TCRdb's copy has only in-frame clones and lacks some. The repertoire includes around 54,000 clones, approximately 87% of them detected once, and around 1.5% sits in the top ten. Note on this clone: Its antigen is not known.

The chain recombines TRBV28 with TRBJ1-2; D unresolved. This clonotype was sampled from a man aged 35 to 55 with glioma. This sample comprised PBMCs, obtained from a glioma patient whose treatment included an IDH1 peptide vaccine. CDR3 nucleotides: TGTGCCAGCAGTTTATCCGCTGAGGGCCTCGGTAGCTACACCTTC. It encodes CASSLSAEGLGSYTF.